These 32 T cell receptor beta chains originate from one sample sequenced in a study of radiation and T cells in renal cell carcinoma. Generated by immunoSEQ multiplex PCR, the TCRdb table keeps only in-frame clones and is missing some. The sample has roughly 82,000 clones, 80% to 90% seen once; the top ten hold more than 5.5%. Documented time point: blood 4 weeks post-SBRT, at nephrectomy. Treatment reported: 15 Gy SBRT to primary tumor, nephrectomy 4 weeks later. Here the sequenced sample was blood, taken from a patient whose treatment included radiotherapy and nephrectomy. These receptors were collected from a woman in her seventies with renal cell carcinoma.

This clone showed up just a few times. J is TRBJ1-1 and V is TRBV7-9, with D uncertain. Germline V gene sequence: CDR1 SEHNR, CDR2 FQNEAQ (reference sequence). The V end was cut by 3 bases, the J end by 1 base, with 12 bases between. CDR3 length: 15 amino acids. The CDR3 is CASSFLRQENTEAFF. The CDR3 DNA follows: TGTGCCAGCAGCTTCTTGCGGCAAGAGAACACTGAAGCTTTCTTT.

This clone was picked up one time. The J gene is TRBJ2-7, the V gene TRBV5-1; D is unresolved. This CDR3 region has 11 residues. Germline V gives CDR1 SGHRS, CDR2 YFSETQ. Trimming pared 0 bases from V and 5 bases from J, leaving 3 bases between. CDR3 in amino acids: CASSLEDEQYF. DNA for the CDR3: TGCGCCAGCAGCTTGGAGGACGAGCAGTACTTC.

The V call is TRBV5-6, the J call TRBJ2-7, with D perhaps TRBD2 (6 bases). CDR3 length: 15 amino acids. Trimming pared 3 bases from V and 3 bases from J, leaving 16 bases between. Germline V CDR1 and CDR2: SGHDT, YYEEEE. Here the CDR3 DNA reads TGTGCCAGCAGCTCCTACGGGAGCGCGTTCTACGAGCAGTACTTC. This encodes CASSSYGSAFYEQYF.

The V call is TRBV10-1, the J call TRBJ2-1; the match to TRBD2 covers 11 bases. V lost 10 bases, J lost 5 bases, and 16 bases stayed unmatched. This CDR3 spans 17 amino acids. CDR1 is WNHNN and CDR2 is SYGVQD in the germline V gene (reference sequence). The CDR3 sequence is CATYLSGGAGLNNEQFF. CDR3 bases: TGCGCCACCTATCTTAGCGGGGGGGCCGGTCTCAACAATGAGCAGTTCTTC.

The V and J genes are TRBV7-2 and TRBJ1-1, with 8 bases lining up with TRBD1. Germline CDR1 is SGHTA and CDR2 is FQGNSA. This CDR3 region has 14 residues. J lost 7 bases, V lost 5 bases, and 9 bases had no gene match. The CDR3 spells CASSVLTGALEAFF. In nucleotides, the CDR3 is TGTGCCAGCAGCGTCTTGACAGGGGCACTTGAAGCTTTCTTT.

This clone turned up a few times. The V and J genes are TRBV19 and TRBJ2-2; 8 nucleotides line up with TRBD1. The germline CDR1 and CDR2 sequences are LNHDA and SQIVND (reference sequence). V trimming: 6 bases; J trimming: 1 base; junction bases outside the gene matches: 4. This CDR3 is 15 amino acids long. CDR3 nucleotide sequence: TGTGCCAGTAGGCCACAGGGGGGGAACACCGGGGAGCTGTTTTTT. Protein sequence: CASRPQGGNTGELFF.

This chain connects TRBV29-1 to TRBJ2-7; D is undetermined. CDR1 and CDR2 (germline): SQVTM, ANQGSEA. Trimming pared 2 bases from V and 2 bases from J, leaving 7 bases between. CDR3 length: 12 amino acids. CDR3 loop: CSVETPPYEQYF. CDR3 sequence (DNA): TGCAGCGTTGAAACTCCACCCTACGAGCAGTACTTC.

CDR3 in DNA: TGTGCCAGCAGCAAGGGGACAGGGCTTAATCAGCCCCAGCATTTT. Translating gives CASSKGTGLNQPQHF. The V call is TRBV7-9, the J call TRBJ1-5; 9 nucleotides align to TRBD1. Germline V gives CDR1 SEHNR, CDR2 FQNEAQ (reference sequence). The junction had 6 bases not matched to a gene; V was cut back by 5 bases and J by 4 bases. The CDR3 totals 15 residues.

This sequence joins TRBV4-1 and TRBJ1-6, with D perhaps matching TRBD1 (5 bases). Trimming pared 0 bases from V and 7 bases from J, leaving 16 bases between. Germline V gene data show CDR1 as MGHRA and CDR2 as YSYEKL. This CDR3 is built from 17 residues. The chain's CDR3 is CASSQESARQRNSPLHF. In DNA form, the CDR3 reads TGCGCCAGCAGCCAAGAATCAGCGAGACAGCGAAATTCACCCCTCCACTTT.

The J gene is TRBJ1-5, the V gene TRBV6-6, with 10 bases matching TRBD1. The CDR3 sequence is 16 residues long. Germline V gives CDR1 MNHNY, CDR2 SVGAGI (reference sequence). Trimming at V came to 0 bases and at J to 3 bases, leaving 2 bases not matched to a gene. CDR3 loop: CASSYSTGGNNQPQHF. The CDR3 DNA reads as TGTGCCAGCAGTTACTCGACAGGGGGCAACAATCAGCCCCAGCATTTT.

The chain joins TRBV7-2 to TRBJ1-1; a possible D gene is TRBD1 (5 bases). The CDR3 runs to 12 residues. Trimming took off 1 base at V and 12 bases at J, with 12 bases between the two ends. Germline CDR1 reads SGHTA; CDR2 reads FQGNSA. CDR3 nucleotides: TGTGCCAGCAGCTTAGGGGGCAGGAAAACTTTCTTT. Its protein product is CASSLGGRKTFF. Drawing the rest from reference TRBV7-2 and TRBJ1-1, the complete variable domain is GAGVSQSPSNKVTEKGKDVELRCDPISGHTALYWYRQSLGQGLEFLIYFQGNSAPDKSGLPSDRFSAERTGGSVSTLTIQRTQQEDSAVYLCASSLGGRKTFFGQGTRLTVV.

The chain links TRBV19 to TRBJ2-3, with D maybe TRBD1 (5 bases). The CDR3 extends over 16 amino acids. Looked up from germline, CDR1 is LNHDA and CDR2 is SQIVND (reference sequence). Trimming removed 5 bases from V and 2 bases from J, with 17 bases in between. CDR3 sequence (DNA): TGTGCCAGTAGTCGCAAGGGGCAGCTTTACACAGATACGCAGTATTTT. As protein: CASSRKGQLYTDTQYF.

This chain connects TRBV4-1 to TRBJ2-1; D is ambiguous. With 0 bases removed from V and 10 bases from J, the gap between germline ends came to 10 bases. The CDR3 runs 13 residues. Germline CDR1 is MGHRA and CDR2 is YSYEKL. The CDR3 loop is CASSQDELGEQFF. Here the CDR3 DNA reads TGCGCCAGCAGCCAAGATGAACTGGGGGAGCAGTTCTTC.

V usage is TRBV6-1 and J usage is TRBJ1-1; tentatively, D is TRBD1 (5 bases). Trimming stripped 7 bases from V and 10 bases from J, with 13 bases between. The CDR3 extends over 11 amino acids. Germline CDR1 and CDR2: MNHNS and SASEGT. Here the CDR3 DNA reads TGTGCCAGCATCCCAGTGGGGGGAGCTTTCTTT. Its protein product is CASIPVGGAFF.

This sequence joins TRBV18 and TRBJ2-3; D perhaps matches TRBD2 (6 bases). This CDR3 has 15 amino acids. Germline values: CDR1 KGHSH, CDR2 LQKENI. Trimming removed 0 bases from V and 2 bases from J, with 9 bases in between. CDR3 region: CASSPPGGPTDTQYF. The CDR3 DNA reads as TGTGCCAGCTCACCACCCGGGGGACCCACAGATACGCAGTATTTT.

The chain recombines TRBV4-3 with TRBJ2-7, with 11 bases lining up with TRBD2. Germline CDR1 reads LGHNA; CDR2 reads YSLEER. V was pared by 5 bases and J by 3 bases, with 6 bases of the junction left unmatched. The CDR3 extends over 15 amino acids. CDR3 in DNA: TGCGCCAGCAGCGTCGGGACTAGCGGATACTACGAGCAGTACTTC. Protein: CASSVGTSGYYEQYF.

This clone was recorded only once. The gene calls are TRBV7-2 and TRBJ1-3; 7 nucleotides line up with TRBD1. The V gene end was trimmed by 5 bases and the J gene end by 2 bases; junction bases not matched to a gene: 9. The CDR3 consists of 16 residues. Germline lookup yields CDR1 SGHTA and CDR2 FQGNSA. The CDR3 reads CASSPPLGGAGNTIYF. In DNA form, the CDR3 reads TGTGCCAGCAGCCCGCCACTAGGGGGCGCTGGAAACACCATATATTTT.

The V gene is TRBV28, the J gene TRBJ2-7; no reliable D call. The length of the CDR3 is 11 residues. Trimming shortened V by 3 bases and J by 4 bases, and 4 bases separated the two germline ends. Germline CDR1 reads MDHEN; CDR2 reads SYDVKM. In DNA form, the CDR3 reads TGTGCCAGCAGTTTCAAATACGAGCAGTACTTC. This sequence encodes CASSFKYEQYF.

V usage is TRBV5-1 and J usage is TRBJ2-5, with 9 bases aligning to TRBD1. CDR1 and CDR2 (germline): SGHRS, YFSETQ. Losses at the gene ends were 3 bases for V and 4 bases for J; bases not matched to a gene: 4. The CDR3 is 14 residues long. The CDR3 DNA follows: TGCGCCAGCAGCTCCAGGACAGGGGCAGAGACCCAGTACTTC. It yields the protein CASSSRTGAETQYF.

This clone was counted a single time. This chain links TRBV5-1 with TRBJ2-7; possible D gene TRBD1, 6 bases. This CDR3 has 15 amino acids. Germline V lookup: CDR1 SGHRS, CDR2 YFSETQ. The V end was cut by 0 bases, the J end by 3 bases, with 13 bases between. The CDR3, as DNA: TGCGCCAGCAGCTTGGGGCCAGGGGTGGGCTACGAGCAGTACTTC. This encodes CASSLGPGVGYEQYF.

The chain uses TRBV18 and TRBJ2-2, with 8 bases lining up with TRBD1. Unmatched junction bases numbered 8, after V lost 1 base and J lost 4 bases. There are 17 residues in the CDR3. Germline V gene lookup returns CDR1 KGHSH and CDR2 LQKENI. The CDR3 nucleotides are TGTGCCAGCTCACCACTTTCGCGACAGGGGAGCACCGGGGAGCTGTTTTTT. Translation gives CASSPLSRQGSTGELFF.

J is TRBJ1-1 and V is TRBV6-8; unclear D gene. The CDR3 consists of 13 residues. Per germline, CDR1 MNHGY and CDR2 SAAAGT. Deletions cut 0 bases from V and 0 bases from J, with 2 bases between. CDR3 bases: TGTGCCAGCAGTTACTCGATGAACACTGAAGCTTTCTTT. Residues: CASSYSMNTEAFF.

This chain links TRBV30 with TRBJ1-2; D gene unclear. Germline loops: CDR1 GTSNPN, CDR2 SVGIG (reference sequence). V was pared by 7 bases and J by 2 bases, with 14 bases between. This CDR3 region has 13 residues. The CDR3 reads CASATDLNYGYTF. As DNA, the CDR3 is TGTGCCTCCGCAACTGATTTGAACTATGGCTACACCTTC.

The chain recombines TRBV6-1 with TRBJ2-1, with 10 bases identical to TRBD2. Trimming at V came to 3 bases and at J to 7 bases, leaving 12 bases not matched to a gene. Germline values: CDR1 MNHNS, CDR2 SASEGT. This CDR3 comprises 17 residues. CDR3 nucleotide sequence: TGTGCCAGCAGTGACCGTCAAGCGGGGGGGTTGAGTAATGAGCAGTTCTTC. Translating gives CASSDRQAGGLSNEQFF.

The V gene is TRBV5-1, the J gene TRBJ1-2; D is unresolved. V dropped 0 bases and J dropped 2 bases, with 5 bases sitting between them. The CDR3 totals 13 residues. Germline loops: CDR1 SGHRS, CDR2 YFSETQ. CDR3 sequence (DNA): TGCGCCAGCAGCTTGGCCCTAAACTATGGCTACACCTTC. Translation: CASSLALNYGYTF.

The V gene is TRBV9, the J gene TRBJ2-2, with D perhaps matching TRBD1 or TRBD2 (5 bases each). The CDR3 length is 15 residues. Between the trimmed V and J ends, which lost 0 bases and 2 bases, there was a span of 8 bases. Per the germline V gene, CDR1 is SGDLS and CDR2 is YYNGEE. The CDR3 nucleotides are TGTGCCAGCAGCGTAGGGGGGAGCAACACCGGGGAGCTGTTTTTT. Translated: CASSVGGSNTGELFF. The whole variable domain, remainder taken from reference TRBV9 and TRBJ2-2, is DSGVTQTPKHLITATGQRVTLRCSPRSGDLSVYWYQQSLDQGLQFLIQYYNGEERAKGNILERFSAQQFPDLHSELNLSSLELGDSALYFCASSVGGSNTGELFFGEGSRLTVL.

The V call is TRBV29-1, the J call TRBJ2-1, with a tentative D call TRBD2 (7 bases). CDR3 length: 14 amino acids. Per the germline V gene, CDR1 is SQVTM and CDR2 is ANQGSEA. The V end was cut by 3 bases, the J end by 8 bases, with 17 bases between. The CDR3 region is CSVEGAGRDYEQFF. CDR3 DNA sequence: TGCAGCGTTGAGGGGGCAGGGAGGGACTATGAGCAGTTCTTC.

This chain uses TRBV5-1 with TRBJ2-7; the match to TRBD1 covers 7 bases. Trimming took 3 bases from V and 5 from J; bases not matched to a gene: 5. The CDR3 loop spans 13 amino acids. Germline CDR1 SGHRS, CDR2 YFSETQ. The CDR3 coding sequence is TGCGCCAGCAGCTACAGGGGCGAGCACGAGCAGTACTTC. This gives the protein CASSYRGEHEQYF.

In its sample, this clone was seen once. V usage is TRBV28 and J usage is TRBJ2-2; 8 bases map to TRBD1. CDR3 length: 15 amino acids. Losses at the gene ends were 5 bases for V and 3 bases for J; bases not matched to a gene: 5. Germline CDR1 is MDHEN and CDR2 is SYDVKM. The CDR3 DNA follows: TGTGCCAGCAGTCCTTCGGACAGGGACACCGGGGAGCTGTTTTTT. Translation gives CASSPSDRDTGELFF.

The rearrangement joins TRBV5-1 to TRBJ2-6, with D hard to call. CDR1 and CDR2 (germline): SGHRS, YFSETQ. V was trimmed by 0 bases and J by 1 base, leaving 5 bases between them. The CDR3 length is 15 residues. CDR3 sequence: CASSLATSGANVLTF. CDR3 sequence (DNA): TGCGCCAGCAGCTTGGCGACTTCTGGGGCCAACGTCCTGACTTTC. Based on the CDR3 plus reference TRBV5-1 and TRBJ2-6, the full variable domain is KAGVTQTPRYLIKTRGQQVTLSCSPISGHRSVSWYQQTPGQGLQFLFEYFSETQRNKGNFPGRFSGRQFSNSRSEMNVSTLELGDSALYLCASSLATSGANVLTFGAGSRLTVL.

The chain employs TRBV19 and TRBJ1-5; D might be TRBD1 (5 bases). This CDR3 contains 14 residues. Per the germline V gene, CDR1 is LNHDA and CDR2 is SQIVND (reference sequence). V lost 7 bases, J lost 4 bases, and 14 bases lay in between. CDR3 coding DNA: TGTGCCAGTAACGACCAGGGTGTTAATCAGCCCCAGCATTTT. It translates to CASNDQGVNQPQHF.

This clone was detected once. The rearrangement joins TRBV7-9 to TRBJ2-7; D not certain. Trimming removed 2 bases at V and 0 bases at J, with 8 bases between. The CDR3 runs to 14 residues. Germline values: CDR1 SEHNR, CDR2 FQNEAQ (reference sequence). The CDR3 region is CASSLPLISYEQYF. In DNA, the CDR3 is TGTGCCAGCAGCTTACCGTTAATCTCCTACGAGCAGTACTTC.